These 31 T cell receptor beta chains originate from one sample sequenced in a study of shared clonotypes between healthy human individuals. Profiling relied on immunoSEQ multiplex PCR, and the TCRdb table lists in-frame clones only, not all of them. The sample carries roughly 1.4 million clones, just under 99% recorded once. The source material was naive CD4+ T cells sorted from blood. As for subset: CD45RA+ positively selected. These receptors all come from a man aged 25-45 years in good health.

The chain couples TRBV5-8 to TRBJ1-1; D unclear. The V gene's germline CDR1 is SGHTS and CDR2 YDEGEE. The V gene lost 1 base and the J gene lost 4 bases, with 5 bases spanning the gap. CDR3 size: 12 residues. CDR3 sequence reads: CASSLRGTEAFF. CDR3 nucleotides: TGTGCCAGCAGCTTGCGGGGCACTGAAGCTTTCTTT.

V gene TRBV11-2 combines with J gene TRBJ2-7; perhaps TRBD1 as D (6 bases). The CDR3 is made up of 14 amino acids. V shed 5 bases and J shed 3 bases, with 14 bases lying between them. The germline CDR1 and CDR2 sequences are SGHAT and FQNNGV. The CDR3 DNA sequence: TGTGCCAGCAGCACCAGACAGGTGAGCTACGAGCAGTACTTC. It translates to CASSTRQVSYEQYF.

This chain uses TRBV6-9 with TRBJ2-3; the D gene is possibly TRBD2 (7 bases). The CDR3 covers 15 residues. Between the trimmed V and J ends, which lost 2 bases and 5 bases, there was a span of 14 bases. Per germline, CDR1 MNHGY and CDR2 SVAAGI. The CDR3 sequence: CASSYMREGEDTQYF. In DNA form, the CDR3 reads TGTGCCAGCAGTTATATGAGGGAGGGGGAAGATACGCAGTATTTT.

This chain links TRBV5-4 with TRBJ1-5; tentatively, D is TRBD1 (5 bases). CDR1 SGHNT and CDR2 YYREEE come from the germline V gene (reference sequence). This CDR3 is 14 amino acids long. Trimming took 0 bases from V and 10 from J, leaving 14 bases between them. The CDR3 sequence is CASSLAGPDSPQHF. The CDR3 region has the DNA TGTGCCAGCAGCTTGGCTGGGCCAGACAGCCCCCAGCATTTT.

This chain uses TRBV10-3 with TRBJ2-3; 8 nucleotides line up with TRBD1. Germline loops: CDR1 ENHRY, CDR2 SYGVKD. The trim removed 7 bases at V and 0 bases at J, leaving 12 bases unmatched. CDR3 length: 17 residues. The CDR3 here is CAITGQGAAGSTDTQYF. The CDR3 DNA sequence: TGTGCCATCACCGGACAGGGAGCCGCTGGGAGCACAGATACGCAGTATTTT.

The chain links TRBV18 to TRBJ2-7; D call uncertain. CDR1 is KGHSH and CDR2 is LQKENI in the germline V gene. This CDR3 comprises 12 residues. V gave up 3 bases and J gave up 4 bases, with 7 bases separating them. The CDR3 is CASSPARYEQYF. The CDR3 coding sequence is TGTGCCAGCTCACCGGCTAGGTACGAGCAGTACTTC.

The chain employs TRBV5-6 and TRBJ2-7; TRBD1 aligns across 8 bases. With V trimmed by 6 bases and J by 3 bases, 11 bases remained unmatched. This CDR3 has 15 residues. CDR1 and CDR2 (germline): SGHDT, YYEEEE. The DNA for the CDR3 is TGTGCCAGCACCCTTCGGGGGACAGGAGGCTACGAGCAGTACTTC. Amino acid sequence: CASTLRGTGGYEQYF.

The V and J genes are TRBV6-5 and TRBJ2-7; weak D call: TRBD2 (5 bases). The V end was cut by 4 bases, the J end by 6 bases, with 13 bases between. In germline, CDR1 is MNHEY, CDR2 SVGAGI. This CDR3 is built from 13 residues. This CDR3 is CASSLDSPGEQYF. CDR3 sequence (DNA): TGTGCCAGCAGTTTGGACTCCCCCGGCGAGCAGTACTTC.

DNA of the CDR3: TGTGCCAGCAGCTCGGCAGCGACAGGGGATAATGAAAAACTGTTTTTT. The encoded protein is CASSSAATGDNEKLFF. The J gene is TRBJ1-4, the V gene TRBV5-4; 8 bases fit TRBD1. The germline V gene encodes CDR1 SGHNT and CDR2 YYREEE (reference sequence). The CDR3 loop spans 16 amino acids. V shed 3 bases, J shed 4 bases, and the junction held 8 bases outside the gene matches.

The rearrangement joins TRBV28 to TRBJ1-1, with D maybe TRBD1 (6 bases). This CDR3 contains 15 residues. Looked up from germline, CDR1 is MDHEN and CDR2 is SYDVKM. The V and J ends lost 5 bases and 3 bases respectively, with 16 bases between them. The CDR3 DNA sequence: TGTGCCAGCAGTCAGGAGCGGACAGCTGACACTGAAGCTTTCTTT. Residues: CASSQERTADTEAFF.

The rearrangement links TRBV28 to TRBJ2-3; tentative D call: TRBD2 (6 bases). From germline, CDR1 is MDHEN and CDR2 SYDVKM. The CDR3 runs 16 residues. V dropped 3 bases and J dropped 6 bases, with 19 bases sitting between them. The CDR3 loop reads CASSFGVAALEDTQYF. For the CDR3, the DNA is TGTGCCAGCAGTTTTGGTGTAGCGGCCCTCGAGGATACGCAGTATTTT. Combining the CDR3 with reference TRBV28 and TRBJ2-3 gives the whole variable domain DVKVTQSSRYLVKRTGEKVFLECVQDMDHENMFWYRQDPGLGLRLIYFSYDVKMKEKGDIPEGYSVSREKKERFSLILESASTNQTSMYLCASSFGVAALEDTQYFGPGTRLTVL.

The chain recombines TRBV28 with TRBJ2-3; no reliable D call. Germline V lookup: CDR1 MDHEN, CDR2 SYDVKM. This CDR3 region has 20 residues. V lost 2 bases and J lost 1, with 25 bases in between. The DNA of the CDR3 is TGTGCCAGCAGTTTACAAACTCGGTGGGAACCCCGGGTGGGCACAGATACGCAGTATTTT. Translation: CASSLQTRWEPRVGTDTQYF.

The chain carries TRBV5-1 and TRBJ1-2; TRBD1 aligns across 9 bases. This CDR3 is 14 amino acids long. With V trimmed by 3 bases and J by 7 bases, 7 bases remained unmatched. CDR1 is SGHRS and CDR2 is YFSETQ in the germline V gene. The CDR3, as DNA: TGCGCCAGCAGCTCAACCGGGACAGGGAGTGGCTACACCTTC. Amino acids: CASSSTGTGSGYTF.

The chain carries TRBV6-4 and TRBJ2-3, with 7 bases aligning to TRBD2. There are 14 residues in the CDR3. The germline gives CDR1 MRHNA, CDR2 SNTAGT. J was trimmed by 1 base and V by 4 bases; bases with no gene match: 2. The CDR3 DNA reads as TGTGCCAGCAGTGTGGGGGGGGGCACAGATACGCAGTATTTT. The encoded protein is CASSVGGGTDTQYF.

The count of this clone is one. This sequence joins TRBV7-9 and TRBJ1-2; D is perhaps TRBD1 (5 bases). The V and J ends lost 5 bases and 6 bases respectively, with 22 bases between them. The germline V gene encodes CDR1 SEHNR and CDR2 FQNEAQ (reference sequence). This CDR3 contains 16 residues. CDR3 nucleotides: TGTGCCAGCAGCCCAAACCTGGGTTCAGGGTTCGATGGCTACACCTTC. Protein product: CASSPNLGSGFDGYTF.

The chain is built from TRBV5-4 and TRBJ2-2; tentatively, D is TRBD1 or TRBD2 (5 bases each). This CDR3 is built from 15 residues. CDR1 is SGHNT, CDR2 YYREEE, per germline (reference sequence). V was cut by 4 bases and J by 6 bases, with 16 bases left in between. This CDR3 reads CASSPGPPVSGELFF. The CDR3, as DNA: TGTGCCAGCAGCCCGGGACCCCCTGTGTCCGGGGAGCTGTTTTTT.

The chain recombines TRBV18 with TRBJ2-5; tentatively, D is TRBD2 (6 bases). Germline V gene lookup returns CDR1 KGHSH and CDR2 LQKENI. The V end lost 1 base, the J end lost 2 bases, and 14 bases lay between the germline ends. This CDR3 comprises 16 residues. CDR3 coding DNA: TGTGCCAGCTCACCACTAAGGGGAGGCAAGCAAGAGACCCAGTACTTC. As protein: CASSPLRGGKQETQYF.

The chain has TRBV11-3 and TRBJ1-2; 7 nucleotides match TRBD1. With 0 bases clipped from V and 8 bases from J, the junction kept 6 bases outside the gene matches. Germline values: CDR1 SGHNT, CDR2 YENEEA. The CDR3 is made up of 14 amino acids. Here the CDR3 reads CASSLDRTGLGYTF. The CDR3 coding sequence is TGTGCCAGCAGCTTAGATAGGACAGGCCTCGGCTACACCTTC.

This clone was counted only a few times. V gene TRBV5-1 combines with J gene TRBJ2-7; D tentatively reads TRBD1 or TRBD2 (6 bases each). Germline V gene lookup returns CDR1 SGHRS and CDR2 YFSETQ. There are 14 residues in the CDR3. The V end was cut by 5 bases, the J end by 2 bases, with 14 bases between. The CDR3 sequence is CASRIRGGTYEQYF. DNA for the CDR3: TGCGCCAGCAGGATTCGAGGGGGGACCTACGAGCAGTACTTC.

The chain employs TRBV11-3 and TRBJ2-1; 7 nucleotides align to TRBD2. CDR1 SGHNT and CDR2 YENEEA come from the germline V gene. This CDR3 contains 15 residues. The junction had 4 bases not matched to a gene; V was cut back by 5 bases and J by 0 bases. CDR3 in amino acids: CASSVTSDSYNEQFF. The CDR3 DNA is TGTGCCAGCAGCGTTACTAGCGACTCCTACAATGAGCAGTTCTTC.

V is TRBV5-1 and J is TRBJ2-1, with D possibly TRBD1 on 6 matching bases. Trimming stripped 4 bases from V and 8 bases from J, with 19 bases between. Germline lookup yields CDR1 SGHRS and CDR2 YFSETQ. This CDR3 has 15 amino acids. The CDR3 DNA reads TGCGCCAGCAGCACCACTCAGGGGATGGCAGATGAGCAGTTCTTC. This sequence encodes CASSTTQGMADEQFF.

The rearrangement joins TRBV5-5 to TRBJ2-7; no reliable D call. The V end was cut by 3 bases, the J end by 11 bases, with 21 bases between. The CDR3 has 14 residues. The V gene's germline CDR1 is SGHKS and CDR2 YYEKEE (reference sequence). The CDR3 DNA follows: TGTGCCAGCAGCTCCCAAGTCCCCTCCCTGCCGGAGTACTTC. Translating it yields CASSSQVPSLPEYF. The full variable domain, in which reference TRBV5-5 and TRBJ2-7 provide the parts outside the CDR3, is DAGVTQSPTHLIKTRGQQVTLRCSPISGHKSVSWYQQVLGQGPQFIFQYYEKEERGRGNFPDRFSARQFPNYSSELNVNALLLGDSALYLCASSSQVPSLPEYFGPGTRLTVT.

This rearrangement joins TRBV28 to TRBJ1-2; the D is unclear. The CDR3 runs to 12 residues. Trimming removed 8 bases from V and 3 bases from J, with 10 bases in between. Germline CDR1 and CDR2: MDHEN and SYDVKM. The CDR3 nucleotides read TGTGCCAGCTCCCGGGTAGACTATGGCTACACCTTC. It is translated as CASSRVDYGYTF.

The J gene is TRBJ2-2, the V gene TRBV27; 9 positions agree with TRBD1. After removal of 6 bases from V and 4 bases from J, the junction contained 6 bases not matched to a gene. The V gene's germline CDR1 is MNHEY and CDR2 SMNVEV (reference sequence). This CDR3 comprises 15 residues. As DNA, the CDR3 is TGTGCCAGCAGAAGACAGGGGGAGGTCACCGGGGAGCTGTTTTTT. It encodes CASRRQGEVTGELFF.

V usage is TRBV20-1 and J usage is TRBJ2-1; 8 bases are a match to TRBD2. Germline CDR1 is DFQATT and CDR2 is SNEGSKA (reference sequence). CDR3 length: 11 residues. V was clipped by 6 bases and J by 5 bases; unmatched bases: 0. The DNA for the CDR3 is TGCAGTGCAGCGGGAGACAATGAGCAGTTCTTC. Translation: CSAAGDNEQFF.

CDR3 protein: CASSGSSGNTQYF. In nucleotides, the CDR3 is TGTGCCAGCAGCGGAAGTAGCGGAAATACGCAGTATTTT. This sequence joins TRBV5-4 and TRBJ2-3, with D possibly TRBD2 on 6 matching bases. The V and J ends lost 4 bases and 7 bases respectively, with 13 bases between them. There are 13 residues in the CDR3. CDR1 and CDR2 (germline): SGHNT, YYREEE (reference sequence).

The chain links TRBV10-1 to TRBJ1-1, with D uncertain. CDR3 length: 16 residues. V was shortened by 5 bases and J by 1 base, with 17 bases between the two germline ends. Germline CDR1 reads WNHNN; CDR2 reads SYGVQD (reference sequence). CDR3 amino acids: CASSPSPGLTNTEAFF. CDR3 sequence (DNA): TGCGCCAGCAGTCCGTCCCCAGGACTGACGAACACTGAAGCTTTCTTT.

This chain uses TRBV25-1 with TRBJ1-1; D not certain. V was cut by 3 bases and J by 6 bases, with 14 bases left in between. CDR1 and CDR2 (germline): MGHDK, SYGVNS. The CDR3 is 14 amino acids. The CDR3 loop reads CASSDFRQVAEAFF. The CDR3 DNA reads as TGTGCCAGCAGTGATTTCCGGCAGGTCGCTGAAGCTTTCTTT.

This chain uses TRBV10-3 with TRBJ1-5, with TRBD1 identical over 7 bases. CDR1 and CDR2 from the germline V gene are ENHRY and SYGVKD. Losses at the gene ends were 7 bases for V and 5 bases for J; bases not matched to a gene: 5. This CDR3 has 13 amino acids. DNA for the CDR3: TGTGCCATCAACTCTCAGGGGGATCAGCCCCAGCATTTT. As protein: CAINSQGDQPQHF.

This chain connects TRBV5-1 to TRBJ2-3, with 11 bases aligning to TRBD2. After removal of 0 bases from V and 7 bases from J, the junction contained 4 bases not matched to a gene. The CDR3 extends over 15 amino acids. Germline-derived CDR1 and CDR2 are SGHRS and YFSETQ. In DNA form, the CDR3 reads TGCGCCAGCAGCTTGGAGCTAGCGGGAGGAAATACGCAGTATTTT. It encodes CASSLELAGGNTQYF. The full variable domain, its missing parts supplied by reference TRBV5-1 and TRBJ2-3, is KAGVTQTPRYLIKTRGQQVTLSCSPISGHRSVSWYQQTPGQGLQFLFEYFSETQRNKGNFPGRFSGRQFSNSRSEMNVSTLELGDSALYLCASSLELAGGNTQYFGPGTRLTVL.

The V and J genes are TRBV19 and TRBJ2-5; 7 bases are a match to TRBD1. The CDR3 totals 15 residues. Germline V gene lookup returns CDR1 LNHDA and CDR2 SQIVND (reference sequence). V shed 3 bases and J 3 bases; nucleotides not matched to a gene: 7. The CDR3 DNA sequence: TGTGCCAGTAGTATCATCCCTACAGGGGAAGAGACCCAGTACTTC. Protein: CASSIIPTGEETQYF.